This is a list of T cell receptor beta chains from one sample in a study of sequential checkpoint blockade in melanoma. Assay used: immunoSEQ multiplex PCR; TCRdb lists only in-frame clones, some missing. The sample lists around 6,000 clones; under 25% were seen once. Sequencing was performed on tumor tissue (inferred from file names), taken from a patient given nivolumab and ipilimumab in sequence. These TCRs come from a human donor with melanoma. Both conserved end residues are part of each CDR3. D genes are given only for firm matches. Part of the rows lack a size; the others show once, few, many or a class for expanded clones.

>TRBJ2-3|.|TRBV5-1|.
TGCGCCAGCAGCTTGGGCCTACCGGGGTGGGATACGCAGTATTTT
CASSLGLPGWDTQYF
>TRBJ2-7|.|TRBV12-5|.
TGTGCCAGCCATAGGTTCGGGGGACCCTCCTACGAGCAGTACTTC
CASHRFGGPSYEQYF
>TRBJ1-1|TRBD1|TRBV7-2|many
TGTGCCATCGTAGACAGGGCAGGCACTGAAGCTTTCTTT
CAIVDRAGTEAFF
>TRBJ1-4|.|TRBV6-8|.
TGTGCCAGCAGTCGGGACGGGAATAATGAAAAACTGTTTTTT
CASSRDGNNEKLFF
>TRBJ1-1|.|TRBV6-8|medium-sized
TGTGCCGCATGGACCTCCGTAGGTTTCGTGAACACTGAAGCTTTCTTT
CAAWTSVGFVNTEAFF
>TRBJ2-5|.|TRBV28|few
TGTGCCAGCAGTTTATTGGGGGAGACCCAGTACTTC
CASSLLGETQYF
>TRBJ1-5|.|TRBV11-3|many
TGTGCCAGCAGCGCATCGACGGGATCCTATAGCAATCAGCCCCAGCATTTT
CASSASTGSYSNQPQHF
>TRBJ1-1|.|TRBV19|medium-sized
TGTGCCAGTAGTTTCGGGACGGCGAACACTGAAGCTTTCTTT
CASSFGTANTEAFF
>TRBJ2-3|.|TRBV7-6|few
TGTGCCAGCAGCTTCGACGCGGGGAGCACAGATACGCAGTATTTT
CASSFDAGSTDTQYF
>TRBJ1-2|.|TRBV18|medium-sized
TGTGCCAGCTCTCCCGACAGGAACTATGGCTACACCTTC
CASSPDRNYGYTF
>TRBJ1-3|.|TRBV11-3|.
TGTGCCAGCAGCCCTGACGCCTCTGGAAACACCATATATTTT
CASSPDASGNTIYF
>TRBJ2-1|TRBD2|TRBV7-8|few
TGTGCCAGCAGCTTCTGGACTAGTTCTGAGCAGTTCTTC
CASSFWTSSEQFF
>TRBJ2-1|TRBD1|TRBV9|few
TGTGCCAGCAGCGGGACAGGGTCCTACAATGAGCAGTTCTTC
CASSGTGSYNEQFF
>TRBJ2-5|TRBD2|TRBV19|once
TGTGCCAGTAGTTTTAGCGGGGAAGAGACCCAGTACTTC
CASSFSGEETQYF
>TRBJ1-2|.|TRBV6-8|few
TGTGCCATCGCGACGCAGGGCTCTGGCTACACCTTC
CAIATQGSGYTF
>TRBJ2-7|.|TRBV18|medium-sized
TGTGCCAGCTCACCAGTCCCTTTAAAGTACGAGCAGTACTTC
CASSPVPLKYEQYF
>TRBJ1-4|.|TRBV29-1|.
TGCAGCGTTGAAGGCAGGGGACCAACTAATGAAAAACTGTTTTTT
CSVEGRGPTNEKLFF
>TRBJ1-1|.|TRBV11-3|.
TGTGCCAGCAGCGCTGGGCGGATGAACACTGAAGCTTTCTTT
CASSAGRMNTEAFF
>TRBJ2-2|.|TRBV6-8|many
TGTGCCAGCAGTTACTCGAGGGCCGGGGAGCTGTTTTTT
CASSYSRAGELFF
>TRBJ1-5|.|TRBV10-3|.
TGTGCCATCAGTGAGTCGTGGCAGGGGAGGGGTCAGCCCCAGCATTTT
CAISESWQGRGQPQHF
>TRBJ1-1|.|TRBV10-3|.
TGTGCCAGCGCTGGACAGCCGGGGGCTGAAGCTTTCTTT
CASAGQPGAEAFF
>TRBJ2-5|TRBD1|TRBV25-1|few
TGTGCCAGCAGTAAGGGGGACAGGGGCCAAGAGACCCAGTACTTC
CASSKGDRGQETQYF
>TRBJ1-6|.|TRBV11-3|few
TGTGCCAGCAGCGACGACAGATATAATTCACCCCTCCACTTT
CASSDDRYNSPLHF
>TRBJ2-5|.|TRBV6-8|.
TGTGCCAGCAGTCCGGCCGAGACAGCCCAAGAGACCCAGTACTTC
CASSPAETAQETQYF
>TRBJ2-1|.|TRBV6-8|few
TGTGCCAGCAGTTACGGGGCCAATCGCGACAATGAGCAGTTCTTC
CASSYGANRDNEQFF
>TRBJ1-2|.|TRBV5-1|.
TGCGCCAGCAGCTATTCCGGGACTGCGGGGGAGTTGCACACCTTC
CASSYSGTAGELHTF